This TCR beta chain comes out of a study of T cells in localized non-small cell lung cancer. Notes on the study in general: Median detection of top 100 tumor clones in adjacent lung was under 75 clones. Higher adjacent-lung clonality was associated with shorter survival. The greatest T cell clonality was found in uninvolved adjacent lung (higher than in tumor).

Remarks on this clone: Antigen: not known.

Data came from immunoSEQ multiplex PCR; TCRdb stores just in-frame clones and leaves some out. The table records 25,000 to 35,000 clones, around 93% of them present only once. Germline CDR1 is MDHEN and CDR2 is SYDVKM. V was clipped by 6 bases and J by 4 bases, with 22 bases between them. This CDR3 spans 16 amino acids. The J gene is TRBJ2-7, the V gene TRBV28; D unresolved. The sequenced sample was peripheral blood mononuclear cells, obtained before any cancer treatment. The clonotype originates from a woman aged 35 to 70 with stage III lung adenocarcinoma. The CDR3: CASSSPIMIPSYEQYF. DNA for the CDR3: TGTGCCAGCAGCTCCCCCATCATGATCCCGTCTTACGAGCAGTACTTC.